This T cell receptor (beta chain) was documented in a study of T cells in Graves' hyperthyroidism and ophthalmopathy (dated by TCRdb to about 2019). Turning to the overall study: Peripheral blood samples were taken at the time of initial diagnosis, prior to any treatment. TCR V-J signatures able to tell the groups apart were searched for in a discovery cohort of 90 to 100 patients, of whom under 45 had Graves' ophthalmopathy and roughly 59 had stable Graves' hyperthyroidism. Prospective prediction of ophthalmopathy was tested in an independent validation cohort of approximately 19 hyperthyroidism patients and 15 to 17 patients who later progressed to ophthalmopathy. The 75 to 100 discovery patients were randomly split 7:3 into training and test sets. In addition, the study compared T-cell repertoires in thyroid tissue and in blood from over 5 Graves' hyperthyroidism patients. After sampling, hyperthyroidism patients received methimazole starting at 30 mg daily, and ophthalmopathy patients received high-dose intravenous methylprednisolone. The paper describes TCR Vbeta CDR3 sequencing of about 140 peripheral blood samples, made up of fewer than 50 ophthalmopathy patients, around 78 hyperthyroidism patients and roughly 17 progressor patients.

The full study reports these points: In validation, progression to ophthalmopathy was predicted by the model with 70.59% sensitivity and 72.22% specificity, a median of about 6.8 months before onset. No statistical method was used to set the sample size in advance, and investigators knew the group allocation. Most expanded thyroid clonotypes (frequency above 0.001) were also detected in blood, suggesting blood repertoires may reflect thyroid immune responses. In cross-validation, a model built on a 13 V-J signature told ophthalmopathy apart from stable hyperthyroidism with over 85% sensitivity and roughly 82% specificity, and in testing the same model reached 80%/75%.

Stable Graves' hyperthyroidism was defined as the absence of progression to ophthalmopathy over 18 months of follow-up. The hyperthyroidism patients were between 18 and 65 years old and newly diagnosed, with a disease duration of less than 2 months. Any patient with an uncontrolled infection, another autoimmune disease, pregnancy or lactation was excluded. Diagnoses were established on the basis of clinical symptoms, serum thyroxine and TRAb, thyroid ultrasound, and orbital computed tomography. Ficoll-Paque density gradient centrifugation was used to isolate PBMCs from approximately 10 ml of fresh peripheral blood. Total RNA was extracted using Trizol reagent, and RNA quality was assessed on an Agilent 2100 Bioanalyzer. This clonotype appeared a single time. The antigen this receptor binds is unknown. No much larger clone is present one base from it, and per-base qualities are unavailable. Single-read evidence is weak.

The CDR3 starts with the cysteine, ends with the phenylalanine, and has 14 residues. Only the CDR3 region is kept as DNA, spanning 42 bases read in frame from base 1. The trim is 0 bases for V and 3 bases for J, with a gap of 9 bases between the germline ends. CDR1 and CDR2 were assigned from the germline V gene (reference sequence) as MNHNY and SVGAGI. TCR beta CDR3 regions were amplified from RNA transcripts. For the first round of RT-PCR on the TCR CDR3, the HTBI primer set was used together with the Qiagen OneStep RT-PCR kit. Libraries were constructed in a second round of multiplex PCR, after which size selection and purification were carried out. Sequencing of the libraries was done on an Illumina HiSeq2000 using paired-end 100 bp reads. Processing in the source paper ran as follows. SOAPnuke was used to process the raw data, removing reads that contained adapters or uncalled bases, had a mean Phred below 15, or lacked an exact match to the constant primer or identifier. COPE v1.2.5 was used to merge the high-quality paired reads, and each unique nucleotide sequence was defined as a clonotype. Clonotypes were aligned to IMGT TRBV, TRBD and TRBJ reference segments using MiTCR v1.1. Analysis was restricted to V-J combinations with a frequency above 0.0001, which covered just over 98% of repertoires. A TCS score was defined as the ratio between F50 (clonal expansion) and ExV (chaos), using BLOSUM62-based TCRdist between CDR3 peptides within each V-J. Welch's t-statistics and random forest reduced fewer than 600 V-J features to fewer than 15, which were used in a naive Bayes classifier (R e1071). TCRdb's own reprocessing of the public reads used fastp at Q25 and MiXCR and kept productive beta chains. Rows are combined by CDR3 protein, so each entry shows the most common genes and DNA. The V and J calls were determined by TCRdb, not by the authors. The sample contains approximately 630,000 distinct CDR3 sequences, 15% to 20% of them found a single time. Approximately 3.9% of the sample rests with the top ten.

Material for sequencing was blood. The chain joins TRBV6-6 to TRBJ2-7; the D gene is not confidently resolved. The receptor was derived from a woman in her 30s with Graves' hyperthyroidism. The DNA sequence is TGTGCCAGCAGTTACTCCGCCGGTAACTACGAGCAGTACTTC. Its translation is CASSYSAGNYEQYF.